The 21 T cell receptor beta chains below all came from one sample that was sequenced in a study of blood T cells in healthy people across ages. Through a sample-barcoded 5' primer and a J-beta primer mix, a second PCR was run for 7 to 11 cycles. TCRdb analysed the 5' RACE reads with MiXCR anew, one entry per CDR3 protein. This sample has approximately 1.5 million distinct CDR3 sequences; about 35% occur once, and the top ten carry around 11%. Material for sequencing was blood. These receptors all stem from a woman aged 25 to 39 in good health.

The genes are TRBV29-1 and TRBJ1-5, with D possibly being TRBD1 (5 bases). From germline, CDR1 is SQVTM and CDR2 ANQGSEA. The CDR3 is made up of 17 amino acids. Trimming removed 4 bases at V and 2 bases at J, with 21 bases between. This CDR3 is CSVVGPGRFFGNQPQHF. The CDR3 nucleotides read TGCAGCGTTGTCGGGCCAGGGCGTTTTTTCGGCAATCAGCCCCAGCATTTT.

This clonotype has more than one count but fewer than ten. The chain recombines TRBV24-1 with TRBJ1-5; 7 nucleotides align to TRBD1. The V segment lost 4 bases and the J segment 0 bases; nucleotides outside the gene matches: 11. Germline-derived CDR1 and CDR2 are KGHDR and SFDVKD. The CDR3 totals 18 residues. The CDR3 loop is CATSDSPGTADSNQPQHF. As DNA, the CDR3 is TGTGCCACCAGTGACTCGCCCGGGACAGCAGATAGCAATCAGCCCCAGCATTTT.

This clonotype was detected a few times. This chain connects TRBV20-1 to TRBJ2-1; 7 bases are shared with TRBD2. Germline-derived CDR1 and CDR2 are DFQATT and SNEGSKA (reference sequence). The CDR3 is 13 residues long. With V trimmed by 8 bases and J by 3 bases, 7 bases remained unmatched. The CDR3, as DNA: TGCAGTCCAAAAACGGGGGGCTACAATGAGCAGTTCTTC. It codes for CSPKTGGYNEQFF.

The chain couples TRBV10-3 to TRBJ1-5; D is unclear. The CDR3 sequence is 16 residues long. Trimming took off 1 base at V and 1 base at J, with 11 bases between the two ends. From germline, CDR1 is ENHRY and CDR2 SYGVKD. The CDR3 DNA reads TGTGCCATCAGTGAGTTCTCCCCCTTAAGCAATCAGCCCCAGCATTTT. Translated: CAISEFSPLSNQPQHF.

CDR3 loop: CASSFSGGAFGYTF. The CDR3 nucleotides are TGTGCCAGCAGCTTCTCCGGGGGCGCCTTTGGCTACACCTTC. The J gene is TRBJ1-2, the V gene TRBV7-9, with TRBD1 as a possible D gene (6 bases). Trimming shortened V by 3 bases and J by 7 bases, and 15 bases separated the two germline ends. The germline gives CDR1 SEHNR, CDR2 FQNEAQ (reference sequence). The CDR3 sequence is 14 residues long.

V usage is TRBV9 and J usage is TRBJ2-3, with 14 nucleotides matching TRBD2. The J segment lost 0 bases and the V segment lost 4 bases, leaving 10 bases of the junction unmatched. Germline CDR1 and CDR2: SGDLS and YYNGEE. The CDR3 is made up of 19 amino acids. The DNA for the CDR3 is TGTGCCAGCAGCACGACGACTAGCGGGAGGGTAAGAAGCACAGATACGCAGTATTTT. Protein product: CASSTTTSGRVRSTDTQYF.

This clonotype has a handful of counts. The V and J genes are TRBV20-1 and TRBJ2-6; TRBD1 matches 7 bases. The CDR3 has 16 residues. The V gene end was trimmed by 2 bases and the J gene end by 4 bases; junction bases not matched to a gene: 8. CDR1 and CDR2 (germline): DFQATT, SNEGSKA (reference sequence). DNA for the CDR3: TGCAGTGCTAGAAGGCAGGGGGTGAAGGGGGCCAACGTCCTGACTTTC. This codes for CSARRQGVKGANVLTF.

The J gene is TRBJ2-5, the V gene TRBV5-1; TRBD1 agrees at 8 bases. CDR1 is SGHRS and CDR2 is YFSETQ in the germline V gene. The V gene end was trimmed by 0 bases and the J gene end by 4 bases; junction bases not matched to a gene: 5. CDR3 length: 15 amino acids. The chain's CDR3 is CASSLATTGVETQYF. The CDR3 coding sequence is TGCGCCAGCAGCTTGGCCACGACAGGGGTAGAGACCCAGTACTTC.

Details on this clonotype: Mismatch with germline at one junction end may stem from a read error. The chain recombines TRBV28 with TRBJ2-5; 13 bases are a match to TRBD2. Per germline, CDR1 MDHEN and CDR2 SYDVKM. The CDR3 totals 18 residues. CDR3 region: CTSSLGLTSGRADFEQYF. In DNA form, the CDR3 reads TGTACCAGCAGCCTAGGCCTTACTAGCGGGAGGGCGGACTTTGAGCAGTACTTC.

The rearrangement links TRBV7-9 to TRBJ1-1, with 7 bases identical to TRBD1. Germline CDR1 and CDR2: SEHNR and FQNEAQ (reference sequence). After removal of 0 bases from V and 4 bases from J, the junction contained 5 bases not matched to a gene. The CDR3 totals 15 residues. This CDR3 is CASSLASAGGTEAFF. CDR3 DNA: TGTGCCAGCAGCTTAGCTTCGGCAGGGGGCACTGAAGCTTTCTTT.

This clonotype was observed a few times. This rearrangement joins TRBV5-1 to TRBJ2-1; 7 bases agree with TRBD1. V gave up 7 bases and J gave up 9 bases; unmatched junction bases: 13. Germline CDR1 is SGHRS and CDR2 is YFSETQ. The CDR3 runs to 14 residues. CDR3 nucleotide sequence: TGCGCCAGCTCGACAGGGTCCCCCGTAGGTGAGCAGTTCTTC. Encoded protein: CASSTGSPVGEQFF.

Points on this clonotype: A read error may explain this, as a much larger clone is one base away. The chain has TRBV4-1 and TRBJ2-7; D uncertain. This CDR3 is 14 amino acids long. CDR1 and CDR2 (germline): MGHRA, YSYEKL. CDR3 in DNA: TGCGCCAGCATCCAAGGTACCAACCTCTACGAGCAGTACTTC. Its translation: CASIQGTNLYEQYF.

The chain carries TRBV6-2 or TRBV6-3 and TRBJ1-2, with TRBD1 matching over 7 bases. V lost 8 bases to trimming and J lost 7 bases; unmatched junction nucleotides: 19. The CDR3 sequence is 16 residues long. Germline CDR1 reads MNHEY; CDR2 reads SVGEGT. The CDR3 nucleotides are TGTGCCAGCTCTTTCTCGATACAGGGGTTTGACTGTGGCTACACCTTC. This sequence encodes CASSFSIQGFDCGYTF.

The V and J genes are TRBV9 and TRBJ2-1; D gene ambiguous. Germline CDR1 is SGDLS and CDR2 is YYNGEE. The CDR3 extends over 15 amino acids. The V end lost 0 bases, the J end lost 6 bases, and 13 bases lay between the germline ends. Here the CDR3 DNA reads TGTGCCAGCAGCGTAGCCCCCTCAGTAGTCAATGAGCAGTTCTTC. As protein: CASSVAPSVVNEQFF.

The genes are TRBV7-3 and TRBJ1-1, with TRBD1 as a possible D gene (5 bases). The germline V gene encodes CDR1 SGHTA and CDR2 FQGTGA. This CDR3 region has 13 residues. Trimming shortened V by 3 bases and J by 4 bases, and 9 bases separated the two germline ends. The CDR3 DNA is TGTGCCAGCAGCTTCGGACAAGCCACTGAAGCTTTCTTT. It is translated as CASSFGQATEAFF.

The chain is built from TRBV28 and TRBJ1-5, with 11 nucleotides matching TRBD1. Trimming cost V 1 base and J 6 bases; bases outside gene matches: 2. Germline V CDR1 and CDR2: MDHEN, SYDVKM. This CDR3 region has 15 residues. The CDR3 coding sequence is TGTGCCAGCAGTTTATCGGGGACAGGGGGTCAGCCCCAGCATTTT. Protein product: CASSLSGTGGQPQHF.

This clonotype was detected only a few times. This chain connects TRBV6-5 to TRBJ2-3, with unresolved D. Trimming took off 2 bases at V and 3 bases at J, with 12 bases between the two ends. This CDR3 is built from 15 residues. Germline CDR1 reads MNHEY; CDR2 reads SVGAGI. CDR3 sequence: CASSYGGRWTDTQYF. The CDR3 region has the DNA TGTGCCAGCAGTTACGGTGGGCGTTGGACAGATACGCAGTATTTT.

The sample holds a few counts of this clonotype. The V call is TRBV20-1, the J call TRBJ2-1; a weak D match, TRBD2 (5 bases). The CDR3 totals 15 residues. Germline V gene lookup returns CDR1 DFQATT and CDR2 SNEGSKA (reference sequence). With 0 bases removed from V and 4 bases from J, the gap between germline ends came to 13 bases. The DNA of the CDR3 is TGCAGTGCTAGAGATCCGGACTCCTTTTACAATGAGCAGTTCTTC. It codes for CSARDPDSFYNEQFF.

The chain combines TRBV13 with TRBJ2-1, with a weak D call TRBD2 (6 bases). Trimming left V 3 bases short and J 12 bases short, with 12 bases between. Germline V gene data show CDR1 as PRHDT and CDR2 as FYEKMQ (reference sequence). The CDR3 consists of 12 residues. CDR3 residues: CASSFRRVGQFF. For the CDR3, the DNA is TGTGCCAGCAGCTTCAGGAGGGTAGGGCAGTTCTTC. Drawing the rest from reference TRBV13 and TRBJ2-1, the complete variable domain is AAGVIQSPRHLIKEKRETATLKCYPIPRHDTVYWYQQGPGQDPQFLISFYEKMQSDKGSIPDRFSAQQFSDYHSELNMSSLELGDSALYFCASSFRRVGQFFGPGTRLTVL.

The chain carries TRBV20-1 and TRBJ2-4; 11 bases map to TRBD2. Trimming at V came to 3 bases and at J to 13 bases, leaving 11 bases not matched to a gene. Per the germline V gene, CDR1 is DFQATT and CDR2 is SNEGSKA (reference sequence). The CDR3 is 14 amino acids. CDR3 residues: CSARQTSGVWEQYF. In DNA form, the CDR3 reads TGCAGTGCTAGGCAGACTAGCGGGGTCTGGGAGCAGTACTTC.

The chain combines TRBV4-1 with TRBJ2-2; 7 nucleotides line up with TRBD1. The V and J ends lost 1 base and 0 bases, in that order; junction bases with no gene match: 2. CDR3 size: 16 residues. Germline values: CDR1 MGHRA, CDR2 YSYEKL. In nucleotides, the CDR3 is TGCGCCAGCAGCCAAGGACAGGGCTCGAACACCGGGGAGCTGTTTTTT. Its protein is CASSQGQGSNTGELFF.